This passage covers 21 T cell receptor beta chains from one sample sequenced in a study of early T cells in non-severe SARS-CoV-2 infection. Via MiXCR, TCRdb re-called the 5' RACE reads, giving one row per CDR3 protein. The sample includes about 59,000 distinct CDR3 sequences, 13% of them seen just once. Sample: whole blood, taken at baseline. The receptors were sampled from an adult who was a healthcare worker with PCR-confirmed SARS-CoV-2 infection or an uninfected control (not recorded which).

In regard to this clonotype: Mismatch with germline at one junction end may stem from a read error. The chain combines TRBV11-2 with TRBJ2-5; D may be TRBD2 (5 bases). The CDR3 is 15 residues long. Germline-derived CDR1 and CDR2 are SGHAT and FQNNGV. The CDR3, as DNA: TGTGTCAGCTTTCGACCTCCGGGGTCTCAAGAGACCCAGTACTTC. Encoded protein: CVSFRPPGSQETQYF.

This clonotype was recorded many times. The chain links TRBV19 to TRBJ2-4; D is uncertain. The ends were cut back, 3 bases at V and 0 bases at J, with 6 bases in the middle. Per germline, CDR1 LNHDA and CDR2 SQIVND (reference sequence). The CDR3 loop spans 14 amino acids. CDR3 residues: CASSMVLAKNIQYF. CDR3 bases: TGTGCCAGTAGTATGGTGCTAGCCAAAAACATTCAGTACTTC.

This clonotype was seen a handful of times. V gene TRBV10-3 combines with J gene TRBJ1-5; D call uncertain. The germline V gene has CDR1 ENHRY and CDR2 SYGVKD. CDR3 length: 14 residues. The V end was cut by 5 bases, the J end by 5 bases, with 13 bases between. The DNA of the CDR3 is TGTGCCATCAGTCCAGCCGGGAGTTATCAGCCCCAGCATTTT. This translates into CAISPAGSYQPQHF.

This clonotype was recorded at least ten times. CDR3 amino acids: CASSWTGGTDTQYF. The DNA of the CDR3 is TGTGCCAGCAGTTGGACAGGGGGCACAGATACGCAGTATTTT. V usage is TRBV6-6 and J usage is TRBJ2-3; 9 nucleotides line up with TRBD1. CDR3 length: 14 residues. Per germline, CDR1 MNHNY and CDR2 SVGAGI (reference sequence). With V trimmed by 4 bases and J by 1 base, 0 bases remained unmatched.

V is TRBV14 and J is TRBJ1-1; TRBD1 aligns across 9 bases. V gave up 6 bases and J gave up 0 bases; unmatched junction bases: 2. The CDR3 has 14 residues. Germline CDR1 SGHDN, CDR2 FVKESK. The chain's CDR3 is CASRGTGMNTEAFF. In DNA, the CDR3 is TGTGCCAGCAGGGGGACAGGGATGAACACTGAAGCTTTCTTT.

This sequence joins TRBV4-2 and TRBJ2-7; D gene ambiguous. Germline-derived CDR1 and CDR2 are LGHNA and YNFKEQ. This CDR3 comprises 14 residues. V lost 1 base and J lost 0, with 7 bases in between. The CDR3 bases are TGTGCCAGCAGCCAAGCCCCACCCTCCTACGAGCAGTACTTC. Protein: CASSQAPPSYEQYF.

The chain uses TRBV19 and TRBJ2-7; TRBD1 matches at 9 bases. Germline V gene sequence: CDR1 LNHDA, CDR2 SQIVND (reference sequence). This CDR3 region has 16 residues. J was trimmed by 4 bases and V by 5 bases; bases with no gene match: 12. Written as DNA, the CDR3 is TGTGCCAGTAGTGCAACAGGGGGCGTAGGGGGTTACGAGCAGTACTTC. The encoded protein is CASSATGGVGGYEQYF.

This clonotype has a handful of counts. The rearrangement links TRBV7-3 to TRBJ2-1; D is perhaps TRBD1 (5 bases). Germline CDR1 reads SGHTA; CDR2 reads FQGTGA. V was clipped by 5 bases and J by 9 bases, with 14 bases between them. The CDR3 has 13 amino acids. CDR3 sequence reads: CASSPSGWGEQFF. CDR3 DNA: TGTGCCAGCAGCCCCTCAGGGTGGGGTGAGCAGTTCTTC.

This clonotype was counted only a few times. The chain is built from TRBV12-3 or TRBV12-4 and TRBJ2-3; TRBD2 aligns across 10 bases. The CDR3 extends over 15 amino acids. The J segment lost 7 bases and the V segment lost 3 bases, leaving 7 bases of the junction unmatched. This chain's CDR3 is CASSFTSGRGNTQYF. As DNA, the CDR3 is TGTGCCAGCAGTTTCACCAGCGGGAGGGGGAATACGCAGTATTTT.

A few counts support this clonotype. The chain combines TRBV29-1 with TRBJ2-3, with 7 bases fitting TRBD2. Germline lookup yields CDR1 SQVTM and CDR2 ANQGSEA. V shed 5 bases and J 8 bases; nucleotides not matched to a gene: 13. The CDR3 sequence is 14 residues long. The CDR3 is CSVTTSRVGGTQYF. The DNA of the CDR3 is TGCAGCGTTACGACTAGCCGGGTCGGTGGTACGCAGTATTTT.

This clonotype has more than one count but fewer than ten. The V gene is TRBV10-3, the J gene TRBJ2-1; 8 bases match TRBD2. Germline V gene lookup returns CDR1 ENHRY and CDR2 SYGVKD. CDR3 size: 17 residues. Trimming cost V 2 bases and J 4 bases; bases outside gene matches: 10. CDR3 sequence: CAISEGLAGLIYNEQFF. The CDR3 DNA follows: TGTGCCATCAGTGAGGGGTTAGCGGGACTGATATACAATGAGCAGTTCTTC.

The chain employs TRBV20-1 and TRBJ2-1, with TRBD2 as a possible D gene (5 bases). V dropped 3 bases and J dropped 5 bases, with 17 bases sitting between them. Germline V gene sequence: CDR1 DFQATT, CDR2 SNEGSKA (reference sequence). This CDR3 comprises 15 residues. The CDR3 protein is CSASPPLGGDNEQFF. In DNA form, the CDR3 reads TGCAGTGCTAGTCCCCCTCTCGGAGGCGACAATGAGCAGTTCTTC.

This clonotype was counted only a few times. J is TRBJ2-3 and V is TRBV5-6, with 11 bases identical to TRBD1. The CDR3 is 16 residues long. V lost 4 bases to trimming and J lost 0 bases; unmatched junction nucleotides: 4. CDR1 SGHDT and CDR2 YYEEEE come from the germline V gene. CDR3 nucleotides: TGTGCCAGCAGCATAGGACAGGGGGCTAGCACAGATACGCAGTATTTT. Its protein product is CASSIGQGASTDTQYF.

The chain is built from TRBV10-3 and TRBJ2-5; a possible D gene is TRBD2 (6 bases). The length of the CDR3 is 13 residues. From germline, CDR1 is ENHRY and CDR2 SYGVKD. V lost 9 bases and J 5 bases, leaving 16 bases between the germline ends. CDR3 loop: CAIGGTSGETQYF. CDR3 DNA: TGTGCCATTGGGGGGACCTCCGGGGAGACCCAGTACTTC.

This clonotype was observed a handful of times. V is TRBV4-1 and J is TRBJ1-6; 8 positions agree with TRBD1. CDR3 length: 16 amino acids. J gave up 3 bases and V 0 bases, and 1 base lay outside the gene matches. The germline gives CDR1 MGHRA, CDR2 YSYEKL. The CDR3 DNA is TGCGCCAGCAGCCAAGAGGACAGGGTCTATAATTCACCCCTCCACTTT. Translated: CASSQEDRVYNSPLHF.

The V and J genes are TRBV10-3 and TRBJ1-2; TRBD1 matches 9 bases. Unmatched junction bases numbered 5, after V lost 4 bases and J lost 8 bases. The CDR3 length is 13 residues. Germline CDR1 reads ENHRY; CDR2 reads SYGVKD. Here the CDR3 DNA reads TGTGCCATCAGTGGACAGGGGGACGGCGGCTACACCTTC. It encodes CAISGQGDGGYTF.

The rearrangement uses TRBV12-3 or TRBV12-4 and TRBJ2-5, with a possible D match to TRBD2 (5 bases). The CDR3 has 14 amino acids. V was clipped by 6 bases and J by 4 bases, with 15 bases between them. The CDR3 DNA follows: TGTGCCAGCAGGTCCCTCCGCGGAGGAGAGACCCAGTACTTC. Translation: CASRSLRGGETQYF.

This clonotype appeared a few times. The chain joins TRBV20-1 to TRBJ1-1; maybe TRBD1 (5 bases). The V end was cut by 0 bases, the J end by 5 bases, with 16 bases between. The CDR3 consists of 15 residues. Germline V lookup: CDR1 DFQATT, CDR2 SNEGSKA (reference sequence). Written as DNA, the CDR3 is TGCAGTGCTAGAGATCTGAGGGGCCGGGAAACTGAAGCTTTCTTT. It encodes CSARDLRGRETEAFF.

At least ten counts were recorded for this clonotype. The V and J genes are TRBV6-6 and TRBJ1-5; possibly TRBD1 for D (5 bases). CDR3 size: 15 residues. The V end lost 7 bases, the J end lost 0 bases, and 13 bases lay between the germline ends. Germline V gene sequence: CDR1 MNHNY, CDR2 SVGAGI (reference sequence). The DNA of the CDR3 is TGTGCCAGCAAGGGCGGGGGGGATAGCAATCAGCCCCAGCATTTT. Encoded protein: CASKGGGDSNQPQHF.

This clonotype was seen more than once but under ten times. The chain joins TRBV7-9 to TRBJ1-5, with a tentative D call TRBD1 (5 bases). Per the germline V gene, CDR1 is SEHNR and CDR2 is FQNEAQ (reference sequence). V lost 2 bases to trimming and J lost 7 bases, with 9 bases between them. The CDR3 runs to 13 residues. The CDR3 loop is CASSLRGDQPQHF. CDR3 coding DNA: TGTGCCAGCAGCTTAAGAGGGGACCAGCCCCAGCATTTT.

This clonotype was detected ten times or more. This chain links TRBV6-6 with TRBJ2-4; a weak D match, TRBD1 (6 bases). The CDR3 consists of 16 residues. V lost 4 bases and J 0 bases, leaving 13 bases between the germline ends. Germline CDR1 is MNHNY and CDR2 is SVGAGI (reference sequence). The CDR3 sequence is CASSSLDSLAKNIQYF. DNA of the CDR3: TGTGCCAGCAGTTCCTTGGACAGTCTAGCCAAAAACATTCAGTACTTC.